This note documents a single T cell receptor (beta chain) sequence. Antigen: not known. Generation of TCR beta libraries employed quantitative 5'-RACE incorporating molecular barcodes. TCRdb independently ran MiXCR on the 5' RACE reads; one entry per CDR3 protein. The sample lists roughly 180,000 distinct CDR3 sequences; 9.5% to 10% were seen once. This entry belongs to a study of CD8 T cells in ankylosing spondylitis. Trimming cost V 1 base and J 4 bases; bases outside gene matches: 2. The CDR3 consists of 15 residues. In germline, CDR1 is GTSNPN, CDR2 SVGIG (reference sequence). Study results and caveats: Characteristic of ankylosing spondylitis blood, it appeared, was a TCR beta motif comprising about eight highly homologous variants. Some of the motif variants had earlier been found in reactive arthritis patients' fluid and blood. As reported, disease-linked clones showed significant enrichment in matched ankylosing spondylitis synovial fluid.

The sequenced sample was blood, either unsorted or a sorted T cell fraction (not recorded which). The chain links TRBV30 to TRBJ2-1, with 12 bases identical to TRBD2. The sequence derives from a female donor with ankylosing spondylitis or in good health (not recorded which). CDR3 nucleotides: TGTGCCTGGAGTGGTCTAGCGGGAGGGTACAATGAGCAGTTCTTC. Residues: CAWSGLAGGYNEQFF.